This passage covers 28 T cell receptor beta chains from one sample sequenced in a study of cytomegalovirus exposure and HLA in healthy donors. Libraries were prepared by immunoSEQ multiplex PCR; TCRdb keeps only in-frame clonotypes and omits some of them. The sample lists 160,000 or so clones, 86% seen once, with 2% to 3% in the top ten. The sequencing sample was made of PBMCs. Source of these receptors: a man younger than 35 in good health and CMV-seropositive.

The chain employs TRBV28 and TRBJ1-5; D is possibly TRBD1 (6 bases). Germline values: CDR1 MDHEN, CDR2 SYDVKM. The V and J ends lost 2 bases and 6 bases respectively, with 11 bases between them. The CDR3 sequence is 14 residues long. CDR3 amino acids: CASSLATGIQPQHF. The CDR3 DNA reads as TGTGCCAGCAGTTTAGCGACAGGTATTCAGCCCCAGCATTTT.

The chain links TRBV4-2 to TRBJ2-3; 8 bases agree with TRBD2. Germline loops: CDR1 LGHNA, CDR2 YNFKEQ. The CDR3 has 17 amino acids. Germline trimming cut 0 bases from V and 0 bases from J; bases unmatched to any gene: 5. The CDR3: CASSQDLRGGSTDTQYF. The CDR3 DNA sequence: TGTGCCAGCAGCCAAGATCTTCGGGGGGGGAGCACAGATACGCAGTATTTT.

V usage is TRBV27 and J usage is TRBJ2-7, with 8 bases aligning to TRBD1. V lost 0 bases, J lost 3 bases, and 7 bases stayed unmatched. CDR1 MNHEY and CDR2 SMNVEV come from the germline V gene (reference sequence). CDR3 length: 16 amino acids. The CDR3 coding sequence is TGTGCCAGCAGTTTATCGACAGGGGATTTATTCTACGAGCAGTACTTC. Protein sequence: CASSLSTGDLFYEQYF.

The V and J genes are TRBV7-8 and TRBJ2-3, with 8 bases fitting TRBD2. From germline, CDR1 is SGHVS and CDR2 FQNEAQ. The CDR3 length is 16 residues. The junction had 10 bases not matched to a gene; V was cut back by 5 bases and J by 3 bases. The CDR3 DNA follows: TGTGCCAGCAGCCCTCTGGGACTAGGTCTGACAGATACGCAGTATTTT. Residues: CASSPLGLGLTDTQYF.

This chain links TRBV6-6 with TRBJ2-1, with a possible D match to TRBD2 (5 bases). Deletions cut 4 bases from V and 4 bases from J, with 8 bases between. The CDR3 length is 13 residues. Germline lookup yields CDR1 MNHNY and CDR2 SVGAGI (reference sequence). For the CDR3, the DNA is TGTGCCAGCAGTTCCGGGAATTACAATGAGCAGTTCTTC. Its protein product is CASSSGNYNEQFF.

The rearrangement links TRBV7-2 to TRBJ2-7; possible D gene TRBD2, 6 bases. Germline V gives CDR1 SGHTA, CDR2 FQGNSA. The CDR3 covers 13 residues. The ends were cut back, 6 bases at V and 12 bases at J, with 21 bases in the middle. The CDR3 nucleotides are TGTGCCAGCAGACCTACCCTCGGGGACTTGATGTACTTC. As protein: CASRPTLGDLMYF.

The V call is TRBV5-1, the J call TRBJ2-7, with a weak D call TRBD1 (6 bases). Deletions cut 6 bases from V and 9 bases from J, with 28 bases between. The CDR3 sequence is 16 residues long. Germline lookup yields CDR1 SGHRS and CDR2 YFSETQ. The CDR3 is CASNSNPGQGPTGQYF. CDR3 DNA: TGCGCCAGCAACTCTAACCCCGGGCAGGGGCCAACGGGGCAGTACTTC.

This clone came up once. The CDR3 here is CATSPLGTGNGYTF. The CDR3 nucleotides read TGTGCCACCAGCCCCCTCGGGACAGGGAACGGCTACACCTTC. The genes are TRBV15 and TRBJ1-2; 9 bases agree with TRBD1. The CDR3 consists of 14 residues. The V gene's germline CDR1 is LNHNV and CDR2 YYDKDF (reference sequence). Germline trimming cut 5 bases from V and 8 bases from J; bases unmatched to any gene: 9.

The V and J genes are TRBV27 and TRBJ1-1, with 7 bases matching TRBD1. V was pared by 5 bases and J by 5 bases, with 8 bases of the junction left unmatched. Per the germline V gene, CDR1 is MNHEY and CDR2 is SMNVEV (reference sequence). This CDR3 is built from 14 residues. The CDR3 bases are TGTGCCAGCAGTGAACCTGGACAGGCTACTGAAGCTTTCTTT. Its protein product is CASSEPGQATEAFF.

CDR3 sequence: CASSRGLGVAKNIQYF. The CDR3, as DNA: TGTGCCAGCAGCCGGGGTCTGGGAGTAGCCAAAAACATTCAGTACTTC. The genes are TRBV5-6 and TRBJ2-4; D may be TRBD2 (5 bases). This CDR3 comprises 16 residues. V gave up 4 bases and J gave up 0 bases, with 14 bases separating them. Germline CDR1 and CDR2: SGHDT and YYEEEE.

CDR3 loop: CASSSFLAANTGELFF. DNA of the CDR3: TGTGCCAGCAGTAGTTTTTTAGCGGCCAACACCGGGGAGCTGTTTTTT. The rearrangement links TRBV2 to TRBJ2-2; weak D call: TRBD2 (6 bases). Germline loops: CDR1 SNHLY, CDR2 FYNNEI. CDR3 length: 16 amino acids. V dropped 5 bases and J dropped 2 bases, with 15 bases sitting between them. The entire variable domain, with the rest obtained from reference TRBV2 and TRBJ2-2, is as follows: EPEVTQTPSHQVTQMGQEVILRCVPISNHLYFYWYRQILGQKVEFLVSFYNNEISEKSEIFDDQFSVERPDGSNFTLKIRSTKLEDSAMYFCASSSFLAANTGELFFGEGSRLTVL.

CDR3 DNA sequence: TGTGCCAGCAGCTTAGGTGGCAGTCTTTACGAGCAGTACTTC. As protein: CASSLGGSLYEQYF. V and J are TRBV11-2 and TRBJ2-7; D gene ambiguous. The CDR3 has 14 amino acids. V lost 1 base to trimming and J lost 4 bases, with 11 bases between them. Per the germline V gene, CDR1 is SGHAT and CDR2 is FQNNGV.

This chain's CDR3 is CASSSSRSSYEQYF. The CDR3 nucleotides read TGTGCCAGCAGCTCAAGTAGGAGCTCCTACGAGCAGTACTTC. V is TRBV5-4 and J is TRBJ2-7; D gene uncertain. Trimming pared 3 bases from V and 0 bases from J, leaving 10 bases between. Looked up from germline, CDR1 is SGHNT and CDR2 is YYREEE (reference sequence). The CDR3 runs 14 residues.

The chain joins TRBV5-1 to TRBJ2-3, with TRBD1 as a possible D gene (6 bases). V lost 4 bases and J lost 8, with 17 bases in between. The CDR3 is 14 amino acids. Germline V gene data show CDR1 as SGHRS and CDR2 as YFSETQ. This chain's CDR3 is CASSQGQPSITQYF. CDR3 coding DNA: TGCGCCAGCAGCCAGGGACAACCCAGCATTACGCAGTATTTT.

This clone was seen just once. This rearrangement joins TRBV29-1 to TRBJ1-5; 7 bases align to TRBD1. V was pared by 4 bases and J by 5 bases, with 5 bases of the junction left unmatched. This CDR3 is built from 13 residues. Germline CDR1 reads SQVTM; CDR2 reads ANQGSEA. The CDR3 sequence: CSVGDSPYQPQHF. The CDR3 nucleotides are TGCAGCGTTGGGGACAGCCCCTATCAGCCCCAGCATTTT.

CDR3 nucleotide sequence: TGTGCCAGCAGCTTAGAGCCGGGACACTACAATGAGCAGTTCTTC. Encoded protein: CASSLEPGHYNEQFF. The rearrangement links TRBV7-2 to TRBJ2-1; D perhaps matches TRBD1 (6 bases). This CDR3 is 15 amino acids long. The germline CDR1 and CDR2 sequences are SGHTA and FQGNSA. V dropped 1 base and J dropped 3 bases, with 10 bases sitting between them.

V usage is TRBV7-2 and J usage is TRBJ1-4; TRBD1 agrees at 7 bases. The CDR3 extends over 14 amino acids. Germline V lookup: CDR1 SGHTA, CDR2 FQGNSA. Trimming took 5 bases from V and 7 from J; bases not matched to a gene: 7. The CDR3 loop is CASSPSGGGEKLFF. The CDR3 nucleotides are TGTGCCAGCAGCCCATCAGGGGGAGGTGAAAAACTGTTTTTT.

This chain uses TRBV10-3 with TRBJ2-1; 7 bases fit TRBD2. Germline V lookup: CDR1 ENHRY, CDR2 SYGVKD. With V trimmed by 4 bases and J by 5 bases, 8 bases remained unmatched. The CDR3 spans 15 residues. This CDR3 is CAISVGGGLHNEQFF. CDR3 nucleotide sequence: TGTGCCATCAGTGTGGGCGGGGGATTACACAATGAGCAGTTCTTC.

CDR3 in amino acids: CASSQVRTLNSPLHF. CDR3 in DNA: TGCGCCAGCAGCCAAGTGAGGACACTTAATTCACCCCTCCACTTT. The J gene is TRBJ1-6, the V gene TRBV4-3; D may be TRBD1 (5 bases). Germline V gene sequence: CDR1 LGHNA, CDR2 YSLEER. The CDR3 is made up of 15 amino acids. V lost 1 base and J 6 bases, leaving 10 bases between the germline ends.

This clone occurred a few times. The chain employs TRBV19 and TRBJ2-7; 11 nucleotides agree with TRBD2. Trimming removed 1 base from V and 4 bases from J; junction bases left unmatched: 6. CDR1 and CDR2 (germline): LNHDA, SQIVND (reference sequence). The CDR3 loop spans 16 amino acids. CDR3 loop: CASSIVAASGGYEQYF. The CDR3 coding sequence is TGTGCCAGTAGTATAGTCGCGGCTAGCGGGGGGTACGAGCAGTACTTC.

DNA of the CDR3: TGTGCCAGCAGCCAAGATCAAAGCCTGGCCGGGGAGCTGTTTTTT. Translation gives CASSQDQSLAGELFF. This chain joins TRBV4-2 and TRBJ2-2; D ambiguous. The CDR3 length is 15 residues. CDR1 is LGHNA, CDR2 YNFKEQ, per germline. Between the trimmed V and J ends, which lost 0 bases and 6 bases, there was a span of 11 bases.

CDR3 in amino acids: CASSRDQRESPYEQYF. The CDR3 DNA is TGTGCCAGCAGCCGAGATCAGCGGGAGAGTCCCTACGAGCAGTACTTC. This chain uses TRBV7-8 with TRBJ2-7, with TRBD2 matching over 8 bases. There are 16 residues in the CDR3. V lost 5 bases and J lost 2; bases outside the gene matches: 11. The germline V gene has CDR1 SGHVS and CDR2 FQNEAQ.

The rearrangement joins TRBV5-6 to TRBJ2-3, with 13 bases matching TRBD2. J gave up 1 base and V 4 bases, and 3 bases lay outside the gene matches. CDR3 length: 16 residues. Germline CDR1 and CDR2: SGHDT and YYEEEE. The CDR3 protein is CASSAGLAGGTDTQYF. The CDR3 bases are TGTGCCAGCAGCGCAGGACTAGCGGGGGGCACAGATACGCAGTATTTT. Full variable domain (missing parts from reference TRBV5-6 and TRBJ2-3): DAGVTQSPTHLIKTRGQQVTLRCSPKSGHDTVSWYQQALGQGPQFIFQYYEEEERQRGNFPDRFSGHQFPNYSSELNVNALLLGDSALYLCASSAGLAGGTDTQYFGPGTRLTVL.

The chain employs TRBV4-2 and TRBJ1-5; 9 bases are a match to TRBD1. The CDR3 length is 16 residues. V lost 0 bases, J lost 5 bases, and 5 bases stayed unmatched. Germline CDR1 is LGHNA and CDR2 is YNFKEQ. The CDR3 loop reads CASSQDTGQGYQPQHF. The CDR3 DNA sequence: TGTGCCAGCAGCCAAGATACGGGACAGGGATATCAGCCCCAGCATTTT.

This chain links TRBV9 with TRBJ1-2; 9 nucleotides agree with TRBD1. CDR1 is SGDLS and CDR2 is YYNGEE in the germline V gene. The trim removed 4 bases at V and 4 bases at J, leaving 5 bases unmatched. The CDR3 sequence is 14 residues long. The CDR3 reads CASSPGQGAYGYTF. The CDR3 nucleotides read TGTGCCAGCAGCCCGGGACAGGGAGCCTATGGCTACACCTTC. Together with reference TRBV9 and TRBJ1-2, the CDR3 gives the full variable domain: DSGVTQTPKHLITATGQRVTLRCSPRSGDLSVYWYQQSLDQGLQFLIQYYNGEERAKGNILERFSAQQFPDLHSELNLSSLELGDSALYFCASSPGQGAYGYTFGSGTRLTVV.

The V call is TRBV5-1, the J call TRBJ2-1; TRBD2 agrees at 8 bases. The V gene end was trimmed by 5 bases and the J gene end by 8 bases; junction bases not matched to a gene: 9. The CDR3 has 14 residues. Germline CDR1 SGHRS, CDR2 YFSETQ. CDR3 sequence (DNA): TGCGCCAGCAGTCGCGGGGGGCTCGACGATGAGCAGTTCTTC. It is translated as CASSRGGLDDEQFF. Variable domain in full (rest from reference TRBV5-1 and TRBJ2-1): KAGVTQTPRYLIKTRGQQVTLSCSPISGHRSVSWYQQTPGQGLQFLFEYFSETQRNKGNFPGRFSGRQFSNSRSEMNVSTLELGDSALYLCASSRGGLDDEQFFGPGTRLTVL.

This clone was seen a single time. CDR3 nucleotides: TGCAGCGTACCTGAGGTGGGACAAGACTATGGCTACACCTTC. Encoded protein: CSVPEVGQDYGYTF. The chain combines TRBV29-1 with TRBJ1-2; a possible D gene is TRBD1 (6 bases). The CDR3 is made up of 14 amino acids. Germline CDR1 SQVTM, CDR2 ANQGSEA. Trimming took off 6 bases at V and 3 bases at J, with 17 bases between the two ends.

The V and J genes are TRBV11-2 and TRBJ2-3; D gene ambiguous. Germline CDR1 SGHAT, CDR2 FQNNGV. The CDR3 has 14 residues. Trimming took off 5 bases at V and 0 bases at J, with 9 bases between the two ends. CDR3 coding DNA: TGTGCCAGCAGCCCCCCTGCGAGCACAGATACGCAGTATTTT. Protein: CASSPPASTDTQYF.